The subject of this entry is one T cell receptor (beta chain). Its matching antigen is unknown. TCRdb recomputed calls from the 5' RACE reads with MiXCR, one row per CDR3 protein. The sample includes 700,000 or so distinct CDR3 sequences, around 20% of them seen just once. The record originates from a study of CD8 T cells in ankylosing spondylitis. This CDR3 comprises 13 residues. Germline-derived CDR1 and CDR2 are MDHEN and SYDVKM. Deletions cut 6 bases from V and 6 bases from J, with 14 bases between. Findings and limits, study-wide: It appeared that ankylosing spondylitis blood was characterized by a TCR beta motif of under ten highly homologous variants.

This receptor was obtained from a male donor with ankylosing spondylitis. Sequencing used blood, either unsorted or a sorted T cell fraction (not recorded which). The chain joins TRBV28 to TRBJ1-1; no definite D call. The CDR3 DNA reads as TGTGCCAGCAGCCGAGCCCAGCTAGCTGAAGCTTTCTTT. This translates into CASSRAQLAEAFF.